Each of the 18 T cell receptor beta chains below was sequenced from the same sample in a study of blood T cell repertoires in COVID-19. Sequenced by immunoSEQ multiplex PCR; TCRdb stores in-frame clones only, minus some. This table holds 180,000 or so clones, roughly 85% found once. Sequencing was done on a sample of peripheral blood. The receptors stem from a man aged 60 to 69 with acute or convalescent COVID-19.

This clone has just a few counts. This chain connects TRBV5-1 to TRBJ1-4, with D possibly TRBD1 on 5 matching bases. This CDR3 has 15 amino acids. The V end lost 4 bases, the J end lost 6 bases, and 16 bases lay between the germline ends. Germline CDR1 SGHRS, CDR2 YFSETQ. CDR3 coding DNA: TGCGCCAGCAGCCTGGCGGGCAGGGTGGATGAAAAACTGTTTTTT. Translated: CASSLAGRVDEKLFF. The variable domain in full, completed from reference TRBV5-1 and TRBJ1-4, reads KAGVTQTPRYLIKTRGQQVTLSCSPISGHRSVSWYQQTPGQGLQFLFEYFSETQRNKGNFPGRFSGRQFSNSRSEMNVSTLELGDSALYLCASSLAGRVDEKLFFGSGTQLSVL.

J is TRBJ1-4 and V is TRBV5-1, with 9 positions matching TRBD1. The J segment lost 1 base and the V segment lost 6 bases, leaving 4 bases of the junction unmatched. The CDR3 is made up of 15 amino acids. Germline CDR1 reads SGHRS; CDR2 reads YFSETQ. The CDR3 is CASKQGAGTNEKLFF. As DNA, the CDR3 is TGCGCCAGCAAACAGGGGGCAGGAACTAATGAAAAACTGTTTTTT.

The rearrangement uses TRBV10-1 and TRBJ2-1, with 8 bases matching TRBD2. J gave up 3 bases and V 7 bases, and 2 bases lay outside the gene matches. The CDR3 covers 13 residues. Germline CDR1 is WNHNN and CDR2 is SYGVQD (reference sequence). The CDR3 nucleotides are TGCGCCAGCACTAGCGGGTTCTACAATGAGCAGTTCTTC. It specifies CASTSGFYNEQFF.

This chain uses TRBV15 with TRBJ2-3; D is perhaps TRBD2 (7 bases). The CDR3 loop spans 15 amino acids. The V end was cut by 5 bases, the J end by 1 base, with 13 bases between. Germline values: CDR1 LNHNV, CDR2 YYDKDF (reference sequence). CDR3 sequence: CATSWGLAGTDTQYF. CDR3 coding DNA: TGTGCCACCAGCTGGGGGCTAGCGGGCACAGATACGCAGTATTTT.

V is TRBV15 and J is TRBJ2-3; D is uncertain. The V and J ends lost 1 base and 0 bases respectively, with 5 bases between them. CDR3 length: 14 amino acids. CDR1 and CDR2 (germline): LNHNV, YYDKDF (reference sequence). The CDR3 loop reads CATSRGVSTDTQYF. In DNA form, the CDR3 reads TGTGCCACCAGCAGAGGAGTTAGCACAGATACGCAGTATTTT.

With regard to this clone: The sample carries other DNA sequences with the same CDR3. The chain combines TRBV5-1 with TRBJ1-1, with 8 bases lining up with TRBD1. This CDR3 has 15 residues. Trimming at V came to 1 base and at J to 1 base, leaving 3 bases not matched to a gene. Germline lookup yields CDR1 SGHRS and CDR2 YFSETQ. The CDR3 region is CASSLPGTGNTEAFF. As DNA, the CDR3 is TGCGCCAGCAGCTTGCCAGGGACAGGGAACACTGAAGCTTTCTTT.

This clone was seen only once. The chain links TRBV28 to TRBJ1-2, with TRBD1 matching over 8 bases. V shed 5 bases, J shed 4 bases, and the junction held 12 bases outside the gene matches. The CDR3 length is 16 residues. Germline V gene sequence: CDR1 MDHEN, CDR2 SYDVKM. The CDR3 coding sequence is TGTGCCAGCAGTACCCAGGGGGCCAGTCCTTCCTATGGCTACACCTTC. It codes for CASSTQGASPSYGYTF.

This sequence joins TRBV5-1 and TRBJ1-1; no clear D gene. The CDR3 is made up of 14 amino acids. Germline assignment: CDR1 SGHRS and CDR2 YFSETQ. V was cut by 2 bases and J by 1 base, with 9 bases left in between. CDR3 region: CASSFAGRNTEAFF. The DNA of the CDR3 is TGCGCCAGCAGCTTCGCGGGCCGGAACACTGAAGCTTTCTTT.

The chain has TRBV11-1 and TRBJ2-7, with 13 positions matching TRBD2. V was clipped by 5 bases and J by 3 bases; unmatched bases: 4. CDR1 SGHAT and CDR2 FQDESV come from the germline V gene (reference sequence). This CDR3 contains 15 residues. The CDR3 loop is CASSPGLAGVYEQYF. The CDR3 region has the DNA TGTGCCAGCAGCCCCGGACTAGCGGGGGTCTACGAGCAGTACTTC. Combining the CDR3 with reference TRBV11-1 and TRBJ2-7 gives the whole variable domain EAEVAQSPRYKITEKSQAVAFWCDPISGHATLYWYRQILGQGPELLVQFQDESVVDDSQLPKDRFSAERLKGVDSTLKIQPAELGDSAMYLCASSPGLAGVYEQYFGPGTRLTVT.

The chain is built from TRBV27 and TRBJ1-1, with a tentative D call TRBD1 (6 bases). CDR1 is MNHEY and CDR2 is SMNVEV in the germline V gene (reference sequence). V was shortened by 6 bases and J by 10 bases, with 12 bases between the two germline ends. The CDR3 extends over 11 amino acids. The CDR3 loop is CASRTGLRAFF. CDR3 coding DNA: TGTGCCAGCAGGACAGGCTTGAGAGCTTTCTTT.

The DNA for the CDR3 is TGTGCCTGGAGTGTATTCGGGACAGGGGTTGGCCTGGCTGAAGCTTTCTTT. This gives the protein CAWSVFGTGVGLAEAFF. This chain uses TRBV30 with TRBJ1-1; 10 nucleotides align to TRBD1. The V gene end was trimmed by 0 bases and the J gene end by 6 bases; junction bases not matched to a gene: 13. The CDR3 covers 17 residues. Germline CDR1 reads GTSNPN; CDR2 reads SVGIG (reference sequence).

This clone appeared once. This rearrangement joins TRBV28 to TRBJ2-7; D not certain. Germline-derived CDR1 and CDR2 are MDHEN and SYDVKM. V shed 2 bases and J shed 3 bases, with 8 bases lying between them. CDR3 size: 13 residues. The CDR3 DNA reads TGTGCCAGCAGTTTAATTGGCTTCTACGAGCAGTACTTC. Amino acid sequence: CASSLIGFYEQYF.

V and J are TRBV7-2 and TRBJ2-1, with 11 bases matching TRBD2. The V gene end was trimmed by 4 bases and the J gene end by 6 bases; junction bases not matched to a gene: 5. The germline gives CDR1 SGHTA, CDR2 FQGNSA. This CDR3 is built from 15 residues. CDR3 loop: CASSSPTSGINEQFF. The CDR3 DNA reads TGTGCCAGCAGCTCCCCGACTAGCGGGATCAATGAGCAGTTCTTC.

The chain employs TRBV28 and TRBJ1-3; no clear D gene. V lost 0 bases, J lost 0 bases, and 6 bases lay in between. Germline CDR1 MDHEN, CDR2 SYDVKM. The CDR3 runs to 15 residues. The CDR3, as DNA: TGTGCCAGCAGTTTATGGCGGGTCTCTGGAAACACCATATATTTT. Its protein is CASSLWRVSGNTIYF.

The V and J genes are TRBV15 and TRBJ2-5; D is undetermined. Germline V gives CDR1 LNHNV, CDR2 YYDKDF (reference sequence). V was clipped by 4 bases and J by 5 bases, with 11 bases between them. The CDR3 covers 13 residues. The CDR3 nucleotides read TGTGCCACCAGCACCTTGGCCCCGGAGACCCAGTACTTC. Amino acids: CATSTLAPETQYF.

This clone was detected a few times. The chain uses TRBV9 and TRBJ2-3; D is perhaps TRBD2 (5 bases). The CDR3 is 13 residues long. Germline V gene sequence: CDR1 SGDLS, CDR2 YYNGEE. V was trimmed by 0 bases and J by 8 bases, leaving 10 bases between them. The CDR3 bases are TGTGCCAGCAGCGTAGACTCTAGCAGTACGCAGTATTTT. Amino acids: CASSVDSSSTQYF.

V usage is TRBV9 and J usage is TRBJ1-5, with D unclear. Trimming cost V 4 bases and J 6 bases, with 14 bases left between them. This CDR3 has 14 amino acids. The germline CDR1 and CDR2 sequences are SGDLS and YYNGEE. CDR3 nucleotides: TGTGCCAGCAGCTTCTCCGCCCCAGGTCAGCCCCAGCATTTT. Translated: CASSFSAPGQPQHF.

The rearrangement links TRBV15 to TRBJ2-1, with D tentatively TRBD2 (5 bases). Deletions cut 1 base from V and 5 bases from J, with 15 bases between. The germline V gene has CDR1 LNHNV and CDR2 YYDKDF (reference sequence). The CDR3 runs 16 residues. The CDR3 region is CATSRGTSSVNNEQFF. DNA of the CDR3: TGTGCCACCAGCAGAGGAACTAGTAGCGTTAACAATGAGCAGTTCTTC.